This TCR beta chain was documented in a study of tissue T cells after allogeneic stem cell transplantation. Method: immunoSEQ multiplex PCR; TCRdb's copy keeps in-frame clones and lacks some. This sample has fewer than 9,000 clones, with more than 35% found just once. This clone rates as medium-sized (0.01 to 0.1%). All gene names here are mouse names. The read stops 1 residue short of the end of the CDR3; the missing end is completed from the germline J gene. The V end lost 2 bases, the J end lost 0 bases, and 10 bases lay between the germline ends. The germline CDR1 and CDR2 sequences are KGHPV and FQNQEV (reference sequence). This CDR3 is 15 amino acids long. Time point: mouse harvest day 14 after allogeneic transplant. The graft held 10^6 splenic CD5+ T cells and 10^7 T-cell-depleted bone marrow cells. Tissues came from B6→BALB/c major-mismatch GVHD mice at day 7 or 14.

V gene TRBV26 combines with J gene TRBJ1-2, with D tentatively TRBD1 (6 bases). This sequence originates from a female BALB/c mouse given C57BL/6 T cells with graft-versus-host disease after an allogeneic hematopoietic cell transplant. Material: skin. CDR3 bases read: TGTGCCAGCAGTCTGCCGGGACAAACAAACTCCGACTACACC. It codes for CASSLPGQTNSDYT. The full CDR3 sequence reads CASSLPGQTNSDYTF.